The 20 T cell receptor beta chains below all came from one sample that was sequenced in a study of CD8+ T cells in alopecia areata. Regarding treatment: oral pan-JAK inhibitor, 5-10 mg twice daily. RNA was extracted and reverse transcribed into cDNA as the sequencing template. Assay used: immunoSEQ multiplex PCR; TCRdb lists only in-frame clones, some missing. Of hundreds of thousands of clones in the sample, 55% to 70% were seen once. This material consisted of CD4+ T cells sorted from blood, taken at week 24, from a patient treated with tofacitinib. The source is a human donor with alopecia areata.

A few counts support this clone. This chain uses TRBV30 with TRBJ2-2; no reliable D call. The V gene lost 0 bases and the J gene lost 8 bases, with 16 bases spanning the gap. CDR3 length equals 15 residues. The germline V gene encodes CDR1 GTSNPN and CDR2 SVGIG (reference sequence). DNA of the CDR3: TGTGCCTGGAGTGTACCCGCAATTCGACCAGGGGAGCTGTTTTTT. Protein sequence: CAWSVPAIRPGELFF.

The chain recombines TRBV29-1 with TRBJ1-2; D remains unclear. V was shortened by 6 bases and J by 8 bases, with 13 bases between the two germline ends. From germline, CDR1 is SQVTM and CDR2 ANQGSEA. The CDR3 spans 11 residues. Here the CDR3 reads CSVLGSEGYTF. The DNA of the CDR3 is TGCAGCGTGTTGGGGTCGGAAGGCTACACCTTC.

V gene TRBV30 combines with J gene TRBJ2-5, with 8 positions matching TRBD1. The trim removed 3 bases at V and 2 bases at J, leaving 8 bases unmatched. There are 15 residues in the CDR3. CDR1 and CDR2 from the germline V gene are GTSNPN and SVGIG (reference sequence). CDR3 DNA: TGTGCCTGGAGATACGGGACAGGACTTCAAGAGACCCAGTACTTC. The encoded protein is CAWRYGTGLQETQYF.

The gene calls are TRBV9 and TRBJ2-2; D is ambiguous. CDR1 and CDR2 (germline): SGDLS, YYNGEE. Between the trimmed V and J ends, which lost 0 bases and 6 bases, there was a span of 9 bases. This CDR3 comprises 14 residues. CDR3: CASSVGDRPGELFF. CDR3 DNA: TGTGCCAGCAGCGTAGGCGACCGTCCCGGGGAGCTGTTTTTT.

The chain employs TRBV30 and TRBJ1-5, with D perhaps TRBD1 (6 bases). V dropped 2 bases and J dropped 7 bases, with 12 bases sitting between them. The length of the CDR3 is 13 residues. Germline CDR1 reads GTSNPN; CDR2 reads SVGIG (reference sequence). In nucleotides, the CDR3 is TGTGCCTGGAGTACAGGGATTTTCCAGCCCCAGCATTTT. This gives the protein CAWSTGIFQPQHF.

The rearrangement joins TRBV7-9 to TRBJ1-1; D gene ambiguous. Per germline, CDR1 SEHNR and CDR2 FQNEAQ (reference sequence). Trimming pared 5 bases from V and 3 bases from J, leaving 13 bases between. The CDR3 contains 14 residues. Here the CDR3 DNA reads TGTGCCAGCAGCGCCTGGACGAGACACACTGAAGCTTTCTTT. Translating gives CASSAWTRHTEAFF. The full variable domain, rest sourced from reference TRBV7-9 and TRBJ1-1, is DTGVSQNPRHKITKRGQNVTFRCDPISEHNRLYWYRQTLGQGPEFLTYFQNEAQLEKSRLLSDRFSAERPKGSFSTLEIQRTEQGDSAMYLCASSAWTRHTEAFFGQGTRLTVV.

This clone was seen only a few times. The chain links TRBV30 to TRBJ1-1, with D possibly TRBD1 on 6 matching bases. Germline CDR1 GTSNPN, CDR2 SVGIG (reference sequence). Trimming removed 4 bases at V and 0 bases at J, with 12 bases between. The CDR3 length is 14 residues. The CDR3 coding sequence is TGTGCCTGGACCCGGGACAACATGAACACTGAAGCTTTCTTT. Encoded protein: CAWTRDNMNTEAFF.

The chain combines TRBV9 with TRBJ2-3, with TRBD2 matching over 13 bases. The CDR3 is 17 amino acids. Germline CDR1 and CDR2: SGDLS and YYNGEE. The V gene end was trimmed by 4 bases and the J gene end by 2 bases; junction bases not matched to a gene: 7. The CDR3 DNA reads TGTGCCAGCAGCCCGAGAGGACTAGCGGGGGTCACAGATACGCAGTATTTT. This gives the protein CASSPRGLAGVTDTQYF.

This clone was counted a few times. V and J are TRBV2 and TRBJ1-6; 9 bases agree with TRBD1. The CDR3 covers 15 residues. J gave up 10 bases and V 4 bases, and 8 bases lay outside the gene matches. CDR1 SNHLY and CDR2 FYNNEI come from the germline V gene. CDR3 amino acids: CASSGDRDFRSPLHF. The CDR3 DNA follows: TGTGCCAGCAGTGGGGACAGGGATTTTCGGTCACCCCTCCACTTT.

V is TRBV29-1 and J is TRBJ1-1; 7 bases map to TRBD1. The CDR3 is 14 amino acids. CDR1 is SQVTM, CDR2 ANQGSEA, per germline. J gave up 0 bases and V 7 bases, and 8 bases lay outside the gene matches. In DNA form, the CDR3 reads TGCAGCGAGGCTCAACAGGGGCTGAACACTGAAGCTTTCTTT. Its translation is CSEAQQGLNTEAFF.

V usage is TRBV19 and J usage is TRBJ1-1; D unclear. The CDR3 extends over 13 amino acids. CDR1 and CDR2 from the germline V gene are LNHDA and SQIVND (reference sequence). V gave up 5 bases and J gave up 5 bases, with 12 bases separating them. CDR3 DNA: TGTGCCAGTAGTGGTCCAGGATGGACTGAAGCTTTCTTT. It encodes CASSGPGWTEAFF. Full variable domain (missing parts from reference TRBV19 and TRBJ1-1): DGGITQSPKYLFRKEGQNVTLSCEQNLNHDAMYWYRQDPGQGLRLIYYSQIVNDFQKGDIAEGYSVSREKKESFPLTVTSAQKNPTAFYLCASSGPGWTEAFFGQGTRLTVV.

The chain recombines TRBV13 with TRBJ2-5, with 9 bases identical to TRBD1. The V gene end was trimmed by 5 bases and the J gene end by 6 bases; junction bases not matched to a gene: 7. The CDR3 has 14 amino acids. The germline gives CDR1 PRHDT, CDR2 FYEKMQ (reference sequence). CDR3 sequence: CASSSTGGGKTQYF. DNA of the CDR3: TGTGCCAGCAGCAGTACAGGGGGCGGTAAGACCCAGTACTTC. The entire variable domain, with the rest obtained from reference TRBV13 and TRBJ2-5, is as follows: AAGVIQSPRHLIKEKRETATLKCYPIPRHDTVYWYQQGPGQDPQFLISFYEKMQSDKGSIPDRFSAQQFSDYHSELNMSSLELGDSALYFCASSSTGGGKTQYFGPGTRLLVL.

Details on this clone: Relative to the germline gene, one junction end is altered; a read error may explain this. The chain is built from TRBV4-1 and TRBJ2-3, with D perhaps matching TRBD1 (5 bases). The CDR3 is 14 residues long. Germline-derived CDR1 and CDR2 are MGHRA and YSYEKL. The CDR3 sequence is CASNQGVYGDTQYF. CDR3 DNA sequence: TGCGCCAGCAACCAAGGGGTATATGGAGATACGCAGTATTTT.

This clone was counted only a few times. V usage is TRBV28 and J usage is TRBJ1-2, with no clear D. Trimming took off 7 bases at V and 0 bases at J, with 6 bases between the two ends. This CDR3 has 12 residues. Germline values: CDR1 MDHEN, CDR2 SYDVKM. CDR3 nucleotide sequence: TGTGCCAGCACGGAAACTAACTATGGCTACACCTTC. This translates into CASTETNYGYTF.

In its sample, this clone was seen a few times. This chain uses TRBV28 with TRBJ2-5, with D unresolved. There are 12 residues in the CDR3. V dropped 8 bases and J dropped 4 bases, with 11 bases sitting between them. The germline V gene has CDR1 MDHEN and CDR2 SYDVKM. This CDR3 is CASRPRLETQYF. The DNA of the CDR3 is TGTGCCAGCCGCCCCCGGTTAGAGACCCAGTACTTC.

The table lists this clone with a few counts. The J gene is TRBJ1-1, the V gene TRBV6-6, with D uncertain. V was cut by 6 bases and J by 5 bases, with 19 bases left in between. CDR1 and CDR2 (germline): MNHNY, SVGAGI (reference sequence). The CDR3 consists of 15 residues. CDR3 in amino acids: CASSLREVPSTEAFF. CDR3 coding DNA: TGTGCCAGCAGCCTCCGGGAAGTGCCGAGTACTGAAGCTTTCTTT.

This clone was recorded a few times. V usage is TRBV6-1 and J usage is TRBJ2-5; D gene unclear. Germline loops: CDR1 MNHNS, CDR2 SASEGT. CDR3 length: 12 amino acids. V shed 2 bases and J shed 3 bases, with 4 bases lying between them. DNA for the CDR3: TGTGCCAGCAGTGAATGGGAAGAGACCCAGTACTTC. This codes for CASSEWEETQYF.

The CDR3 here is CASSGTVDYGKLFF. CDR3 coding DNA: TGTGCCAGCAGCGGGACCGTTGATTATGGAAAACTGTTTTTT. The chain employs TRBV9 and TRBJ1-4; D call uncertain. The CDR3 contains 14 residues. Trimming left V 3 bases short and J 10 bases short, with 16 bases between. The germline gives CDR1 SGDLS, CDR2 YYNGEE. Using reference TRBV9 and TRBJ1-4 for the parts outside the CDR3, the full variable domain is DSGVTQTPKHLITATGQRVTLRCSPRSGDLSVYWYQQSLDQGLQFLIQYYNGEERAKGNILERFSAQQFPDLHSELNLSSLELGDSALYFCASSGTVDYGKLFFGSGTQLSVL.

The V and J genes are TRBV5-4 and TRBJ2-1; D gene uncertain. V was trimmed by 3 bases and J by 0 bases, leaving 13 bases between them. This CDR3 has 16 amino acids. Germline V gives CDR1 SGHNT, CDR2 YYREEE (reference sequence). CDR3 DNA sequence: TGTGCCAGCAGCTCCAGATCGACGGGCTCCTACAATGAGCAGTTCTTC. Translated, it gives CASSSRSTGSYNEQFF.

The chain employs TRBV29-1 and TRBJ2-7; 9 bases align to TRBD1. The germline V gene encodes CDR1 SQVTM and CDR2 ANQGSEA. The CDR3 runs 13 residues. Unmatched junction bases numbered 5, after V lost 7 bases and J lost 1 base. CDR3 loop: CSADRGKSYEQYF. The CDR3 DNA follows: TGCAGCGCTGACAGGGGGAAGTCCTACGAGCAGTACTTC.